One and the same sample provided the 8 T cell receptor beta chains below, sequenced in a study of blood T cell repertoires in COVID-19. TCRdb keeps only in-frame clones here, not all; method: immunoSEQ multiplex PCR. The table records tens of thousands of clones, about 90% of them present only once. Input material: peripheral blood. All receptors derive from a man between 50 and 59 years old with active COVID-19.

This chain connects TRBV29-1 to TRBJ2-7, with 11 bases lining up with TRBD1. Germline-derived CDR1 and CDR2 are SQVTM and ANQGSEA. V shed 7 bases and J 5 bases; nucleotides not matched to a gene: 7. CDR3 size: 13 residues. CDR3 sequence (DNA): TGCAGCGCTAGGACAGGGGGCCCCCACGAGCAGTACTTC. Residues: CSARTGGPHEQYF.

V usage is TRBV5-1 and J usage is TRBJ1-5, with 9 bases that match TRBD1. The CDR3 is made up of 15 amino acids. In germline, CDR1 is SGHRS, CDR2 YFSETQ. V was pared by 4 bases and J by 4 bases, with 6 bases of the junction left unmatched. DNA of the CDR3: TGCGCCAGCAGCCTAGGGACAGGGAGTAATCAGCCCCAGCATTTT. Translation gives CASSLGTGSNQPQHF.

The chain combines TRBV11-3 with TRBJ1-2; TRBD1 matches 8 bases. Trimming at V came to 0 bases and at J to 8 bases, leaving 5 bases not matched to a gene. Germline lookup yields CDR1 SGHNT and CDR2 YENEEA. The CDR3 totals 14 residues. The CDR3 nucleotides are TGTGCCAGCAGCTTAGATGGACAGGGCAGGGGCTACACCTTC. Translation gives CASSLDGQGRGYTF.

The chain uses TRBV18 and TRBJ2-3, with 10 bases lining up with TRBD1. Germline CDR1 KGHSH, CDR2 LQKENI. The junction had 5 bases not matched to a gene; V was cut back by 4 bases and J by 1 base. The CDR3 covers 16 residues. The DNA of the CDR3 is TGTGCCAGCTCACTCCGGGGGACAGGGGGCACAGATACGCAGTATTTT. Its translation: CASSLRGTGGTDTQYF.

CDR3 DNA: TGTGCCACCAGCAGAGACCCCCGTGAGCGTAGCAATCAGCCCCAGCATTTT. Translation: CATSRDPRERSNQPQHF. The gene calls are TRBV15 and TRBJ1-5, with D hard to call. CDR3 length: 17 amino acids. The germline gives CDR1 LNHNV, CDR2 YYDKDF (reference sequence). V was trimmed by 0 bases and J by 0 bases, leaving 12 bases between them. The full variable domain, its missing parts supplied by reference TRBV15 and TRBJ1-5, is DAMVIQNPRYQVTQFGKPVTLSCSQTLNHNVMYWYQQKSSQAPKLLFHYYDKDFNNEADTPDNFQSRRPNTSFCFLDIRSPGLGDTAMYLCATSRDPRERSNQPQHFGDGTRLSIL.

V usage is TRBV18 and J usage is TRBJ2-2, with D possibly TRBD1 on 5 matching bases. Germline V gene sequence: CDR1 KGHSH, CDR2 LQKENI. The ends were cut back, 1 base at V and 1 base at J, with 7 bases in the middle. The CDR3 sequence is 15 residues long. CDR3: CASSPRGLNTGELFF. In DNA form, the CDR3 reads TGTGCCAGCTCACCACGGGGCCTGAACACCGGGGAGCTGTTTTTT. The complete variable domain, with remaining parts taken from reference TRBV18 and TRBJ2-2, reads NAGVMQNPRHLVRRRGQEARLRCSPMKGHSHVYWYRQLPEEGLKFMVYLQKENIIDESGMPKERFSAEFPKEGPSILRIQQVVRGDSAAYFCASSPRGLNTGELFFGEGSRLTVL.

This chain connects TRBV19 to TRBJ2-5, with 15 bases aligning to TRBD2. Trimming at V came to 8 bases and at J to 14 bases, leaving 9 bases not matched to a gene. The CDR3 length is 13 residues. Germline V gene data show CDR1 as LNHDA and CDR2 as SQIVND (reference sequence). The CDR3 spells CASEPGTSGGLYF. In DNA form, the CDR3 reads TGTGCCAGTGAACCCGGGACTAGCGGGGGGCTCTACTTC.

The CDR3 coding sequence is TGTGCCAGCAGTTACAGGGGATCAAGCACTGAAGCTTTCTTT. Its protein is CASSYRGSSTEAFF. The chain employs TRBV6-5 and TRBJ1-1; perhaps TRBD1 as D (5 bases). The CDR3 has 14 amino acids. Germline V lookup: CDR1 MNHEY, CDR2 SVGAGI. Trimming cost V 2 bases and J 4 bases, with 11 bases left between them.